Listed below are T cell receptor beta chains from one sample, sequenced in a study of blood T cell repertoires in COVID-19. Method: immunoSEQ multiplex PCR; TCRdb's copy keeps in-frame clones and lacks some. There are fewer than 60,000 clones in the sample; less than 90% occur only once, and 13% lies in the top ten. Sample: peripheral blood. These receptors all come from a woman of 80 years or more with acute or convalescent COVID-19. Both conserved end residues are part of each CDR3. The D gene is left open where the match is weak. Size is stated for part of the rows, as once, few or many counts, or as a class when the clone is expanded.

V	J	D	size	CDR3	DNA
TRBV30	TRBJ1-3	-	-	CAWMAHSGNTIYF	TGTGCCTGGATGGCTCACTCTGGAAACACCATATATTTT
TRBV5-1	TRBJ2-3	TRBD2	-	CASSFFSGTSGGTDTQYF	TGCGCCAGCAGCTTCTTCTCCGGGACTAGCGGGGGCACAGATACGCAGTATTTT
TRBV5-4	TRBJ1-5	-	once	CASSLDGRGDQPQHF	TGTGCCAGCAGCTTGGATGGCAGGGGAGATCAGCCCCAGCATTTT
TRBV19	TRBJ1-3	-	-	CASSISGGSGNTIYF	TGTGCCAGTAGTATCTCCGGGGGGTCTGGAAACACCATATATTTT
TRBV5-1	TRBJ2-3	-	-	CASSLGGASTDTQYF	TGCGCCAGCAGCTTGGGCGGGGCGAGCACAGATACGCAGTATTTT
TRBV11-3	TRBJ2-2	TRBD2	-	CATRLAGNTGELFF	TGTGCCACAAGACTAGCGGGGAACACCGGGGAGCTGTTTTTT
TRBV18	TRBJ1-4	TRBD1	-	CASSRRDSEKLFF	TGTGCCAGCTCACGAAGGGACAGTGAAAAACTGTTTTTT
TRBV30	TRBJ2-7	TRBD1	-	CAWSDLPQGQGANQYF	TGTGCCTGGAGTGACCTACCACAGGGACAGGGGGCGAATCAGTACTTC
TRBV19	TRBJ2-5	TRBD2	-	CASSMGLAEGQETQYF	TGTGCCAGTAGTATGGGACTAGCGGAGGGCCAAGAGACCCAGTACTTC
TRBV3-1/TRBV3-2	TRBJ1-3	-	-	CASSQVSRSGNTIYF	TGTGCCAGCAGCCAAGTCTCTAGGTCTGGAAACACCATATATTTT
TRBV5-8	TRBJ2-3	TRBD2	-	CASSLARTSGGDTQYF	TGTGCCAGCAGCTTGGCACGGACTAGCGGGGGAGATACGCAGTATTTT
TRBV18	TRBJ1-1	-	-	CASSPPLGPGTEAFF	TGTGCCAGCTCACCACCGTTGGGGCCGGGCACTGAAGCTTTCTTT
TRBV10-3	TRBJ1-1	-	once	CATMDGKNTEAFF	TGTGCCACGATGGACGGGAAGAACACTGAAGCTTTCTTT